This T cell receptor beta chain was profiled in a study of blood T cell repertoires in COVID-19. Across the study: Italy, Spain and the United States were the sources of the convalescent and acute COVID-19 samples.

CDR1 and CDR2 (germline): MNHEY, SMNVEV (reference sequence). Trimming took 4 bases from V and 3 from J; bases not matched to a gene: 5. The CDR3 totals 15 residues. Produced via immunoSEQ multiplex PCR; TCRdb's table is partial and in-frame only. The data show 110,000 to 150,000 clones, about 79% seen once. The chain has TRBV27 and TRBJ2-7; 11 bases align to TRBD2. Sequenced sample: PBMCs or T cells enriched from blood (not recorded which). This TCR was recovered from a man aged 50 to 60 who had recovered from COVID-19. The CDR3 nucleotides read TGTGCCAGCAGTTCCTCTAGCGGGGGGTACTACGAGCAGTACTTC. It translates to CASSSSSGGYYEQYF.